Sequencing of this TCR beta chain was carried out in a study of T cell repertoires in cytomegalovirus infection (dated by TCRdb to about 2019). Some background on the complete study: Donor HLA type was relevant to the analysis, because carriage of CMV infection together with the matching HLA type was indicated by public TCR beta signatures.

The research as a whole found: The ex vivo response was dominated by HLA-C-restricted CMV-specific TCR beta clonotypes, and the single most frequent clonotype in two of eight donors was supplied by these HLA-C-restricted clonotypes. In both this cohort and an independent cohort of some 350 donors, the cumulative frequency of public TCR beta family members distinguished carriers of CMV infection plus the relevant HLA type.

Sequencing used an Illumina HiSeq 1500. TCRdb reanalyzed the raw reads on its own, using fastp at Q25 for trimming and MiXCR for clone calling, and kept in-frame beta chains. Identical CDR3 protein sequences are pooled into one entry, listed with their most common genes and DNA. Counted in this sample were about 460,000 distinct CDR3 sequences; over 9% of them appeared once. The ten largest clones take up roughly a tenth of the sample. Trimming removed 3 bases from V and 2 bases from J; the gene matches leave 3 bases unexplained. The germline V gene gives CDR1 as SGHDN and CDR2 as FVKESK. The CDR3 numbers 15 residues from cysteine through phenylalanine. Left in the record is the CDR3 DNA by itself, 45 bases read in frame from the first base. This clonotype appeared a few times. Its antigen target is currently unknown. No per-base quality is available; no much larger clone lies one base away.

Recombination joined TRBV14 with TRBJ2-7, with 11 bases in between that match TRBD2. Sequencing was performed on PBMCs. The TCR sequence derives from a human donor in good health (CMV status not recorded). Some clones in this sample may be carry-over from other donors' samples. The CDR3: CASSQLLAGAYEQYF. The nucleotides are TGTGCCAGCAGCCAGTTACTAGCGGGGGCCTACGAGCAGTACTTC. Extended through the reference TRBV14 and TRBJ2-7 proteins, this CDR3 yields the full variable domain: EAGVTQFPSHSVIEKGQTVTLRCDPISGHDNLYWYRRVMGKEIKFLLHFVKESKQDESGMPNNRFLAERTGGTYSTLKVQPAELEDSGVYFCASSQLLAGAYEQYFGPGTRLTVT.